These 18 T cell receptor beta chains share one sample of origin, sequenced in a study of blood T cell repertoires in COVID-19. Repertoires were generated with immunoSEQ multiplex PCR, while TCRdb's copy carries only in-frame clones and drops some. The table includes 130,000 or so clones, 55% to 75% detected once. Material: peripheral blood. Source of these receptors: a woman in her 70s with acute or convalescent COVID-19.

This sequence joins TRBV28 and TRBJ2-1, with TRBD2 identical over 9 bases. This CDR3 comprises 15 residues. CDR1 and CDR2 from the germline V gene are MDHEN and SYDVKM. V trimming: 5 bases; J trimming: 7 bases; junction bases outside the gene matches: 9. CDR3 DNA: TGTGCCAGCAGTCGGGGTAGCGGGAGATGGAATGAGCAGTTCTTC. This encodes CASSRGSGRWNEQFF.

This chain uses TRBV2 with TRBJ1-2; maybe TRBD1 (6 bases). V lost 5 bases to trimming and J lost 2 bases, with 12 bases between them. The CDR3 consists of 14 residues. The germline V gene has CDR1 SNHLY and CDR2 FYNNEI. The CDR3 loop reads CASSPRQVNYGYTF. The CDR3 DNA is TGTGCCAGCAGTCCGAGACAGGTGAACTATGGCTACACCTTC.

This clone was seen a handful of times. The genes are TRBV28 and TRBJ2-7; 7 nucleotides line up with TRBD2. The CDR3 loop spans 16 amino acids. V shed 7 bases and J 3 bases; nucleotides not matched to a gene: 15. Germline V CDR1 and CDR2: MDHEN, SYDVKM. Here the CDR3 reads CASTNLAEGVLYEQYF. DNA of the CDR3: TGTGCCAGCACTAATCTAGCGGAGGGCGTTCTCTACGAGCAGTACTTC.

The rearrangement links TRBV5-1 to TRBJ1-1; TRBD1 is a possible D gene (5 bases). Deletions cut 0 bases from V and 3 bases from J, with 9 bases between. There are 14 residues in the CDR3. CDR1 and CDR2 from the germline V gene are SGHRS and YFSETQ. The CDR3 is CASSLEQVDTEAFF. CDR3 DNA sequence: TGCGCCAGCAGCTTGGAACAGGTGGACACTGAAGCTTTCTTT.

This rearrangement joins TRBV2 to TRBJ2-2; D not certain. V lost 2 bases and J 4 bases, leaving 8 bases between the germline ends. The CDR3 runs to 14 residues. Germline lookup yields CDR1 SNHLY and CDR2 FYNNEI. The CDR3 here is CASSEPSPTGELFF. In nucleotides, the CDR3 is TGTGCCAGCAGTGAACCCTCTCCCACCGGGGAGCTGTTTTTT.

The rearrangement links TRBV5-1 to TRBJ2-1; 11 positions agree with TRBD1. CDR3 length: 17 residues. Germline V lookup: CDR1 SGHRS, CDR2 YFSETQ. V shed 1 base, J shed 4 bases, and the junction held 7 bases outside the gene matches. CDR3 region: CASSLIGGTGGYNEQFF. CDR3 nucleotide sequence: TGCGCCAGCAGCTTGATCGGCGGGACAGGGGGATACAATGAGCAGTTCTTC.

V usage is TRBV2 and J usage is TRBJ1-3; no definite D call. Germline V gene lookup returns CDR1 SNHLY and CDR2 FYNNEI. The CDR3 is made up of 12 amino acids. V was trimmed by 9 bases and J by 3 bases, leaving 9 bases between them. The CDR3 region is CASCTDGNTIYF. DNA for the CDR3: TGTGCCAGTTGCACTGATGGAAACACCATATATTTT.

The rearrangement uses TRBV7-9 and TRBJ2-3; D remains ambiguous. The CDR3 totals 15 residues. Trimming left V 2 bases short and J 2 bases short, with 11 bases between. CDR1 is SEHNR, CDR2 FQNEAQ, per germline (reference sequence). The CDR3 nucleotides read TGTGCCAGCAGCTTACGCGGTTCTTTCACAGATACGCAGTATTTT. This translates into CASSLRGSFTDTQYF.

This clone has only one observation. The rearrangement links TRBV6-1 to TRBJ2-7; the D gene is possibly TRBD2 (6 bases). Trimming shortened V by 5 bases and J by 2 bases, and 13 bases separated the two germline ends. The CDR3 is made up of 14 amino acids. Germline-derived CDR1 and CDR2 are MNHNS and SASEGT. CDR3 sequence: CASSQVGGTYEQYF. In nucleotides, the CDR3 is TGTGCCAGCAGTCAAGTGGGGGGAACCTACGAGCAGTACTTC.

This clone was detected only a few times. This sequence joins TRBV25-1 and TRBJ2-7, with TRBD1 matching 8 bases. Per germline, CDR1 MGHDK and CDR2 SYGVNS. This CDR3 contains 17 residues. The V and J ends lost 2 bases and 7 bases, in that order; junction bases with no gene match: 16. The CDR3 DNA is TGTGCCAGCAGTGAAATCCGTGTTGGACAGGGTGAAGGTGAGCAGTACTTC. Translation: CASSEIRVGQGEGEQYF.

This sequence joins TRBV28 and TRBJ2-1; 7 bases match TRBD1. Losses at the gene ends were 6 bases for V and 1 base for J; bases not matched to a gene: 6. CDR1 and CDR2 from the germline V gene are MDHEN and SYDVKM. This CDR3 is 15 amino acids long. CDR3 protein: CASRGGVGSYNEQFF. In nucleotides, the CDR3 is TGTGCCAGCAGAGGGGGCGTTGGGTCCTACAATGAGCAGTTCTTC.

This clone appeared a few times. The rearrangement joins TRBV4-1 to TRBJ2-1, with 7 nucleotides matching TRBD2. Germline CDR1 and CDR2: MGHRA and YSYEKL. The CDR3 contains 15 residues. J gave up 6 bases and V 4 bases, and 9 bases lay outside the gene matches. Written as DNA, the CDR3 is TGCGCCAGCAGCCCTCCGGGAGGCCTTAGCAATGAGCAGTTCTTC. Translating gives CASSPPGGLSNEQFF.

The rearrangement joins TRBV7-9 to TRBJ1-1; D uncertain. The CDR3 totals 11 residues. In germline, CDR1 is SEHNR, CDR2 FQNEAQ (reference sequence). V shed 5 bases and J shed 5 bases, with 6 bases lying between them. The DNA for the CDR3 is TGTGCCAGCAGCCTCGGGACTGAAGCTTTCTTT. Translated: CASSLGTEAFF. Full variable domain (remainder filled in from reference TRBV7-9 and TRBJ1-1): DTGVSQNPRHKITKRGQNVTFRCDPISEHNRLYWYRQTLGQGPEFLTYFQNEAQLEKSRLLSDRFSAERPKGSFSTLEIQRTEQGDSAMYLCASSLGTEAFFGQGTRLTVV.

This chain connects TRBV9 to TRBJ2-3; D is uncertain. This CDR3 comprises 15 residues. The germline V and J ends were trimmed by 5 bases and 4 bases, with 17 bases remaining between them. CDR1 is SGDLS and CDR2 is YYNGEE in the germline V gene. CDR3 residues: CASSENSLAADTQYF. The CDR3 coding sequence is TGTGCCAGCAGTGAAAATAGTTTGGCGGCAGATACGCAGTATTTT.

The chain recombines TRBV27 with TRBJ2-2, with TRBD2 matching over 8 bases. This CDR3 contains 17 residues. Per the germline V gene, CDR1 is MNHEY and CDR2 is SMNVEV (reference sequence). V lost 7 bases and J lost 2; bases outside the gene matches: 12. This CDR3 is CASTLHGVAGNTGELFF. DNA of the CDR3: TGTGCCAGCACCCTGCATGGAGTAGCGGGAAACACCGGGGAGCTGTTTTTT.

This clone was counted between two and nine times. The rearrangement links TRBV3-1 (or the pseudogene TRBV3-2) to TRBJ2-6; D is uncertain. This CDR3 region has 15 residues. The V and J ends lost 5 bases and 0 bases respectively, with 8 bases between them. CDR1 is LGHDT, CDR2 YNNKEL, per germline (reference sequence). CDR3 protein: CASSSLLSGANVLTF. The CDR3 DNA is TGTGCCAGCAGCTCCCTACTCTCTGGGGCCAACGTCCTGACTTTC.

The V call is TRBV7-3, the J call TRBJ2-6; D perhaps matches TRBD1 (5 bases). CDR1 and CDR2 (germline): SGHTA, FQGTGA. V gave up 5 bases and J gave up 0 bases, with 11 bases separating them. The CDR3 spans 16 residues. The CDR3 reads CASSRSGASGANVLTF. The CDR3 region has the DNA TGTGCCAGCAGCCGCAGTGGGGCCTCTGGGGCCAACGTCCTGACTTTC.

The table lists this clone with a few counts. CDR3 coding DNA: TGTGCCAGCAGTGACCGGACAGGGGGAAATGAAAAACTGTTTTTT. This translates into CASSDRTGGNEKLFF. The chain recombines TRBV6-6 with TRBJ1-4; 10 bases map to TRBD1. This CDR3 region has 15 residues. Per the germline V gene, CDR1 is MNHNY and CDR2 is SVGAGI (reference sequence). Trimming at V came to 5 bases and at J to 5 bases, leaving 5 bases not matched to a gene.